This T cell receptor (beta chain) was identified during a study of identical twins (dated by TCRdb to about 2016). With regard to the full study: To test whether fetal clonotypes persist, the study used deep sequencing on TCR alpha and beta repertoires from monozygotic twins, unrelated adults of various ages, and cord blood. To rule out contamination, replicate twin experiments were performed at different times with different library preparation protocols.

Libraries were made using 5' RACE. The sequencer was an Illumina HiSeq 2000. A universal primer binding site was added through template switching, and the final cDNA carried a unique molecular identifier so that TCR cDNA molecules could be counted accurately. First-strand cDNA for TCR alpha and beta chains was synthesized from specific primers in the conserved constant-segment region. To control for contamination, every cDNA library carried two barcodes: a SMART-Mk sample barcode plus Illumina barcodes. TruSeq adapter sequences and Illumina sample barcodes were added in two successive PCR steps. TCR alpha and beta cDNA libraries were sequenced on the Illumina HiSeq platform with custom primers. The published analysis was carried out like this. Unique molecular identifiers were extracted from raw reads with MiGEC, and CDR3 positions were determined with MiXCR. For each individual, recombination models were inferred using an EM algorithm with the repgenHMM and IGoR tools. The analysis of shared clonotypes was done with the tcR package in R, with sharing normalized by the product of cloneset sizes. To study raw recombination without the effects of thymic and clonal selection, out-of-frame nonproductive sequences were analyzed. The public reads were reanalyzed by TCRdb: fastp trimming at Q25, MiXCR alignment, in-frame beta chains only. Every CDR3 protein is listed once, alongside the most common genes and DNA of its rows. The V and J calls were determined by TCRdb, not by the authors. Recorded for this sample are about 920,000 distinct CDR3 sequences; over 9% of them occurred a single time. The ten most abundant clones make up about 1.5% of the sample.

Results and caveats for the whole study, not just this receptor: In monozygotic twins, out-of-frame TCR alpha sharing was systematically underestimated by recombination models, although the models agreed with sharing between unrelated individuals. Because the same donors could not be followed over many years, conclusions were based on cross-sectional statistical analysis. Zero-insertion analyses could be partly confounded by invariant T cells such as MAIT and iNKT, though diverse VJ usage argued against such confounding for most clonotypes. Out-of-frame TCR alpha sequences shared between twins showed an excess of low generation-probability sequences compared with coincidental sharing between unrelated individuals. In beta out-of-frame sequences, excess twin sharing was weaker, because having fewer shared sequences lowered the signal-to-noise ratio. Abundant cord blood beta clonotypes had fewer insertions, young adult naive repertoires showed a similar but weaker trend, and memory repertoires showed no such trend.

Turning to this clonotype: The antigen it binds to is not known. Per-base quality was not reported, and no clone a single base away is much larger than it.

Sequences SGHVS (CDR1) and FQNEAQ (CDR2) are obtained from the germline V gene. Trimming removed 2 bases from V and 1 base from J, leaving 12 bases between the germline ends. The CDR3 goes from the cysteine to the phenylalanine over 16 residues. The CDR3 DNA has 48 bases and is translated from base 1. Every donor was a healthy Caucasian. The twin cohort consisted of three pairs of female monozygotic twins, all aged roughly 18 to 30 years. Peripheral blood mononuclear cells were the source from which RNA for the TCR libraries was isolated. The sample was also linked to a second study, of yellow fever vaccine responses in identical twins. The second paper states: According to the authors, in identical twins the way T cells responded to vaccination appeared partly convergent and partly personalized. The study precisely tracked vaccine-responding T cell clones in identical twins.

The clonotype was recovered from a woman in her late teens or twenties in good health. This chain is built from TRBV7-8 and TRBJ1-5, with TRBD1 tentatively as D gene (5 bases match). Sequencing was performed on PBMCs. The CDR3 has the sequence CASSLTRGLSNQPQHF. The DNA sequence is as follows: TGTGCCAGCAGCTTAACGAGGGGATTGAGCAATCAGCCCCAGCATTTT.